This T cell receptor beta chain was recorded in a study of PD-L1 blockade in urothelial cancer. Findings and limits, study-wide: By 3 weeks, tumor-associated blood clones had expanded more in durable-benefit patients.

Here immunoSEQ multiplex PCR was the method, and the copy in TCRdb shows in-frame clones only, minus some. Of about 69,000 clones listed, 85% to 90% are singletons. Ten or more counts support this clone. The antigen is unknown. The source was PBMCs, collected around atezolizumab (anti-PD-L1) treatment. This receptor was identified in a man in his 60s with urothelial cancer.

CDR3: CASSGLAGSYEQYF. CDR3 bases: TGTGCCAGCTCAGGACTAGCGGGGTCCTACGAGCAGTACTTC. This chain uses TRBV18 with TRBJ2-7, with 12 bases that match TRBD2. Germline V lookup: CDR1 KGHSH, CDR2 LQKENI. This CDR3 contains 14 residues. Unmatched junction bases numbered 0, after V lost 5 bases and J lost 1 base.